What follows describes a single T cell receptor beta chain. Here immunoSEQ multiplex PCR was the method, and the copy in TCRdb shows in-frame clones only, minus some. The sample shows just over 50,000 clones, more than 70% of them seen only once. This sample stems from a study of control samples from healthy donors and cancer patients. The CDR3 is 17 amino acids. The V gene end was trimmed by 1 base and the J gene end by 7 bases; junction bases not matched to a gene: 15. Germline V gene sequence: CDR1 SGHAT, CDR2 FQNNGV. The chain recombines TRBV11-2 with TRBJ2-5; 7 bases align to TRBD2. Sequencing was carried out using PBMCs. The clonotype originates from a man aged 50-59 years with head and neck cancer. The CDR3 DNA reads TGTGCCAGCAGCTTAGTCGGGGGGTCCCCCCCAGAAGGGACCCAGTACTTC. Residues: CASSLVGGSPPEGTQYF.